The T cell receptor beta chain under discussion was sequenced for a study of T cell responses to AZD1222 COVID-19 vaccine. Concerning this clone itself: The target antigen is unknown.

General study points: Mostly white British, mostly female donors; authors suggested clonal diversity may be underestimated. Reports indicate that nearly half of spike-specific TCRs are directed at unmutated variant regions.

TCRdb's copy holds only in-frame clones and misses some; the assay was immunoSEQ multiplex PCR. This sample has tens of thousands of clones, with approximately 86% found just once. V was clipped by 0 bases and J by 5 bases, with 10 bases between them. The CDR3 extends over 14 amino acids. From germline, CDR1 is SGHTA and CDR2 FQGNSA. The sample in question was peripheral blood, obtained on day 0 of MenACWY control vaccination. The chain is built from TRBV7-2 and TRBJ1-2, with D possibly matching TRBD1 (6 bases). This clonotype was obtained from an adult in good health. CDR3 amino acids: CASSLARQVYGYTF. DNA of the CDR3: TGTGCCAGCAGCTTAGCGCGACAGGTTTATGGCTACACCTTC.